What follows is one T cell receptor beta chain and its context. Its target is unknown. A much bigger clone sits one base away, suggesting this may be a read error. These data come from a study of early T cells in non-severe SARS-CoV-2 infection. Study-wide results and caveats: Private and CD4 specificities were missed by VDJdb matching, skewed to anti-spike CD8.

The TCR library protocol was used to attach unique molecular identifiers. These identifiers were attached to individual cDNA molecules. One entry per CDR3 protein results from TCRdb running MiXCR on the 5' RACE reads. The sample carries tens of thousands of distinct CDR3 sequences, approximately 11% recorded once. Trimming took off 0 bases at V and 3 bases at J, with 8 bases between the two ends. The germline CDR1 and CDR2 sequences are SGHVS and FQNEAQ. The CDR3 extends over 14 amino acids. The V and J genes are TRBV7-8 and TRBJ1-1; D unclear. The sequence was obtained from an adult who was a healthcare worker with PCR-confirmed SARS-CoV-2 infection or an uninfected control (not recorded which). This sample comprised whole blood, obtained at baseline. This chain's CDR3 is CASSLANLDTEAFF. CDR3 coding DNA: TGTGCCAGCAGCTTAGCGAATTTGGACACTGAAGCTTTCTTT.